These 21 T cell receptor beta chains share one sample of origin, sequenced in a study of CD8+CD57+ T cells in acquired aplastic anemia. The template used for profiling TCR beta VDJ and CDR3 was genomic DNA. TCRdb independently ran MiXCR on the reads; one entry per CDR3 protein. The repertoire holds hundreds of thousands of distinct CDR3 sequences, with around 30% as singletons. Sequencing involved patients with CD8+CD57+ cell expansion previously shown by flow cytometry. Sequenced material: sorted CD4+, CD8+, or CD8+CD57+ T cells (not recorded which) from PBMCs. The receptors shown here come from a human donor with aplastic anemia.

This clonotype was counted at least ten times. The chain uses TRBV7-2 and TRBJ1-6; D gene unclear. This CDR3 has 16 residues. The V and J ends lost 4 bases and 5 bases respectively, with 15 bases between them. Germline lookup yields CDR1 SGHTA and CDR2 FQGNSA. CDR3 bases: TGTGCCAGCAGCTCCCAACCCGGCAGCAATAATTCACCCCTCCACTTT. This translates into CASSSQPGSNNSPLHF.

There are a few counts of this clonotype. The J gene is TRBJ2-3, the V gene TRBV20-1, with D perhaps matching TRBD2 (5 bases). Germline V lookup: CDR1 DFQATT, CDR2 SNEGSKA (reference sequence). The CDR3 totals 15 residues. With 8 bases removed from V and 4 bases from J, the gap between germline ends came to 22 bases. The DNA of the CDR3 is TGCAGTATGCGTGGGTTTCTCGGGAACGCAGATACGCAGTATTTT. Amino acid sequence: CSMRGFLGNADTQYF.

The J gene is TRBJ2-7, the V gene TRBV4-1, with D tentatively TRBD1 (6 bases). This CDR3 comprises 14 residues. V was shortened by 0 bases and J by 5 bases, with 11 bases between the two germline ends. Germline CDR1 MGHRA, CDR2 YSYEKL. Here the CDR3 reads CASSQDAGAHEQYF. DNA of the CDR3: TGCGCCAGCAGCCAAGATGCAGGGGCCCACGAGCAGTACTTC.

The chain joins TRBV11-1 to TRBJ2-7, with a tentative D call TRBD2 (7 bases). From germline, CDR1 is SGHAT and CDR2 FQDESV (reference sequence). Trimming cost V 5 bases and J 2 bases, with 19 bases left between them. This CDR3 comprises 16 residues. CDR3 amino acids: CASSPDGGQRAYEQYF. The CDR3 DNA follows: TGTGCCAGCAGCCCAGACGGGGGGCAGAGGGCCTACGAGCAGTACTTC.

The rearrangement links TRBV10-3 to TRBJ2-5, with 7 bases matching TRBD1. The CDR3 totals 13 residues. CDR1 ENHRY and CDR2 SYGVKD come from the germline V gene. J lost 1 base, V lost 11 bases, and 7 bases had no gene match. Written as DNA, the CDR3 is TGTGCCGCCAATACAGGGGTCCAAGAGACCCAGTACTTC. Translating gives CAANTGVQETQYF.

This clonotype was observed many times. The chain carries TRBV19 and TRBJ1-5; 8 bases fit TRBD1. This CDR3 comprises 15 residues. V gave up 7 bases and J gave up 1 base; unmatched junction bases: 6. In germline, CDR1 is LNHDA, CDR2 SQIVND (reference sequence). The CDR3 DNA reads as TGTGCCAGTAAAGAGGACAGGGCCAGCAATCAGCCCCAGCATTTT. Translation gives CASKEDRASNQPQHF.

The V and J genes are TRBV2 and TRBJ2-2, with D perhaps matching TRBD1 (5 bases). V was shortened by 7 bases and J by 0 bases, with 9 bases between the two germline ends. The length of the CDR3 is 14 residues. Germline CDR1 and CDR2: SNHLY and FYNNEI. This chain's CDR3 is CASKTDTNTGELFF. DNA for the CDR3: TGTGCCAGCAAGACAGACACGAACACCGGGGAGCTGTTTTTT.

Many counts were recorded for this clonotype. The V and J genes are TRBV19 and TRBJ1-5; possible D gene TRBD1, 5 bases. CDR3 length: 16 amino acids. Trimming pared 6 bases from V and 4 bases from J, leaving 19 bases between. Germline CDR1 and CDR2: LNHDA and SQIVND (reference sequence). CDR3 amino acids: CASRVETGRPNQPQHF. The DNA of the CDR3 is TGTGCCAGTAGAGTCGAAACGGGACGGCCAAATCAGCCCCAGCATTTT.

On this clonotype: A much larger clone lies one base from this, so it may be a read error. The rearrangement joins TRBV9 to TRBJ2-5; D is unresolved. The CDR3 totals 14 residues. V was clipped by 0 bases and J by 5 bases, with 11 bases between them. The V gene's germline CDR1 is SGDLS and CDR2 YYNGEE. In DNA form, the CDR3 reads TGTGCCAGCAGCGTAGGGCAGGAGTGGGAGACCCAGTACTTC. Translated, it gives CASSVGQEWETQYF. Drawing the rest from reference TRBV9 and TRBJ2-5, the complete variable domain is DSGVTQTPKHLITATGQRVTLRCSPRSGDLSVYWYQQSLDQGLQFLIQYYNGEERAKGNILERFSAQQFPDLHSELNLSSLELGDSALYFCASSVGQEWETQYFGPGTRLLVL.

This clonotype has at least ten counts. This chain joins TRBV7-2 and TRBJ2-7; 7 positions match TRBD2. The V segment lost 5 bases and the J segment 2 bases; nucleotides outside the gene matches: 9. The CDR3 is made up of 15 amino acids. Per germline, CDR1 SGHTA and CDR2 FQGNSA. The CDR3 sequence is CASSPRGDGPYEQYF. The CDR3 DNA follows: TGTGCCAGCAGCCCACGGGGGGACGGGCCCTACGAGCAGTACTTC.

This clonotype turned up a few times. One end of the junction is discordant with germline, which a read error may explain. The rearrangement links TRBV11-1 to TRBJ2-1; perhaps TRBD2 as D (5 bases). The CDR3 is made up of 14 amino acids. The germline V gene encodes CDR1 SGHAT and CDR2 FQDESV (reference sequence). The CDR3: CAISLGYSERIQFF. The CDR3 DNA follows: TGTGCCATCAGCTTAGGTTATAGCGAGAGAATACAGTTCTTC.

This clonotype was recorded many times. Here the CDR3 reads CASRGAGTGELFF. CDR3 in DNA: TGTGCCTCCCGGGGGGCGGGCACCGGGGAGCTGTTTTTT. This chain links TRBV7-3 with TRBJ2-2, with a tentative D call TRBD2 (7 bases). There are 13 residues in the CDR3. V dropped 11 bases and J dropped 4 bases, with 14 bases sitting between them. Per germline, CDR1 SGHTA and CDR2 FQGTGA.

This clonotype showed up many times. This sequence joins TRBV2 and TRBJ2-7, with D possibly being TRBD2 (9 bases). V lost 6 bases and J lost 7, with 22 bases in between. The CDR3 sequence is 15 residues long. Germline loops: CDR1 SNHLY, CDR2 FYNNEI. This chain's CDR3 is CASSAGLARQGEQYF. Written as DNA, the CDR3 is TGTGCCAGCAGCGCTGGACTAGCGCGACAGGGGGAGCAGTACTTC.

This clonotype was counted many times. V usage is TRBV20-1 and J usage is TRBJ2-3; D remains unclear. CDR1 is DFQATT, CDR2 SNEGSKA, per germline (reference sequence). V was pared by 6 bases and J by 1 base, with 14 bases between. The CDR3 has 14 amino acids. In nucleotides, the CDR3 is TGCAGTGCGGCCGAGCCCCAAGGCACAGATACGCAGTATTTT. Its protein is CSAAEPQGTDTQYF.

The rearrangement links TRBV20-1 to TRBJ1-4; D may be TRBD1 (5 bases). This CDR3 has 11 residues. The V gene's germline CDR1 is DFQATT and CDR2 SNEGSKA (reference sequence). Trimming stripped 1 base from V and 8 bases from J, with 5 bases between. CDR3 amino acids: CSARGTEKLFF. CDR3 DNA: TGCAGTGCTAGAGGGACAGAAAAACTGTTTTTT.

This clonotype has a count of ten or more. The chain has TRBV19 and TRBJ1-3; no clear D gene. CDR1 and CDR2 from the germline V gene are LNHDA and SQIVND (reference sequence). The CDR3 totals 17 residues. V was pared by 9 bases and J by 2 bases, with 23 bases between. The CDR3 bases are TGTGCCAGCAACTCACCCGCCAGACGAAGAGCTGGAAACACCATATATTTT. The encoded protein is CASNSPARRRAGNTIYF.

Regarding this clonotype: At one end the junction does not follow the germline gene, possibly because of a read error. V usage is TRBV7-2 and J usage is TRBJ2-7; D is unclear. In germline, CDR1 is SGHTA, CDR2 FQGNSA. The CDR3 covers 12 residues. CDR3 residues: CASSPFSGEQYF. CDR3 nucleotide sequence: TGCGCCAGCAGCCCCTTTAGTGGAGAGCAGTACTTC. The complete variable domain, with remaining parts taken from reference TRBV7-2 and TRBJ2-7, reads GAGVSQSPSNKVTEKGKDVELRCDPISGHTALYWYRQSLGQGLEFLIYFQGNSAPDKSGLPSDRFSAERTGGSVSTLTIQRTQQEDSAVYLCASSPFSGEQYFGPGTRLTVT.

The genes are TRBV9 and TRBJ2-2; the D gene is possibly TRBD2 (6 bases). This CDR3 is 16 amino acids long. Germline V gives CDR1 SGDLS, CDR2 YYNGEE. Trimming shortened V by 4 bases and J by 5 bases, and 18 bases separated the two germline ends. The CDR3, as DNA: TGTGCCAGCAGCCCCTTACCGGGAGCGCAGACCGGGGAGCTGTTTTTT. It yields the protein CASSPLPGAQTGELFF.

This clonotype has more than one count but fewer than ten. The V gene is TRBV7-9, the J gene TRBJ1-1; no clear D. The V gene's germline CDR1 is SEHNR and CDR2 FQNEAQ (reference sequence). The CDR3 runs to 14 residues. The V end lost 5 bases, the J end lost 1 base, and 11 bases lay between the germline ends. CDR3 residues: CASSPLFKNTEAFF. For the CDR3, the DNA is TGTGCCAGCAGCCCCTTGTTTAAGAACACTGAAGCTTTCTTT.

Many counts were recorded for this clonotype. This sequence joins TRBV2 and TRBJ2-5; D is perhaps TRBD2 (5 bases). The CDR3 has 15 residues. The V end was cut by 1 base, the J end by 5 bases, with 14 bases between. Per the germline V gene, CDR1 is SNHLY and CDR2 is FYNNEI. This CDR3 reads CASSEDLARTETQYF. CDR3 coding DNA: TGTGCCAGCAGTGAAGACCTAGCTCGTACGGAGACCCAGTACTTC.

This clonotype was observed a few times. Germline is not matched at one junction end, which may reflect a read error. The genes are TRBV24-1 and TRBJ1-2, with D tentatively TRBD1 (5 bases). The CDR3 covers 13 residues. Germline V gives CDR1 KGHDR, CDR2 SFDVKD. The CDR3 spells CASSETDVYGYTF. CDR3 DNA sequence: TGTGCCAGCAGTGAGACAGACGTTTATGGCTACACCTTC.